The 17 T cell receptor beta chains in this list originate from one sample, sequenced in a study of cytomegalovirus exposure and HLA in healthy donors. Method: immunoSEQ multiplex PCR; TCRdb's copy keeps in-frame clones and lacks some. This table has 110,000 or so clones, around 85% appearing once. Material: PBMCs. These receptors came from a woman younger than 35 in good health and CMV-seronegative.

The V and J genes are TRBV27 and TRBJ2-7, with 13 bases lining up with TRBD2. The CDR3 has 18 residues. J gave up 0 bases and V 5 bases, and 10 bases lay outside the gene matches. Germline V gives CDR1 MNHEY, CDR2 SMNVEV (reference sequence). CDR3 nucleotide sequence: TGTGCCAGCAGTATAGGACTAGCGGGGGTCTCCTACTCCTACGAGCAGTACTTC. Translating it yields CASSIGLAGVSYSYEQYF.

The chain recombines TRBV6-5 with TRBJ1-1; no definite D call. V was pared by 7 bases and J by 1 base, with 10 bases between. CDR3 length: 13 amino acids. Germline CDR1 reads MNHEY; CDR2 reads SVGAGI. As DNA, the CDR3 is TGTGCCAGCACCCCCCCCGGGAACACTGAAGCTTTCTTT. The encoded protein is CASTPPGNTEAFF.

The J gene is TRBJ2-1, the V gene TRBV28; 10 bases are shared with TRBD2. V dropped 2 bases and J dropped 5; count of bases not matched to a gene: 3. The germline gives CDR1 MDHEN, CDR2 SYDVKM. This CDR3 region has 15 residues. The CDR3 DNA sequence: TGTGCCAGCAGTTTACTAGCGGGGGTGCACAATGAGCAGTTCTTC. Translation gives CASSLLAGVHNEQFF.

This clone was observed a handful of times. V and J are TRBV7-2 and TRBJ1-5, with TRBD1 matching 7 bases. This CDR3 has 13 residues. CDR1 SGHTA and CDR2 FQGNSA come from the germline V gene. Trimming cost V 5 bases and J 5 bases; bases outside gene matches: 3. CDR3 protein: CASSGDSYQPQHF. DNA of the CDR3: TGTGCCAGCAGCGGGGACAGCTATCAGCCCCAGCATTTT.

The chain combines TRBV7-2 with TRBJ1-5, with 7 nucleotides matching TRBD1. The ends lost 2 bases at V and 7 bases at J; junction bases unmatched: 2. This CDR3 region has 13 residues. Germline-derived CDR1 and CDR2 are SGHTA and FQGNSA. CDR3 sequence reads: CASSLNRGQPQHF. DNA for the CDR3: TGTGCCAGCAGCTTAAACAGGGGACAGCCCCAGCATTTT.

The rearrangement joins TRBV7-6 to TRBJ2-5; weak D call: TRBD1 (6 bases). CDR1 SGHVS and CDR2 FNYEAQ come from the germline V gene. The CDR3 sequence is 13 residues long. Trimming removed 5 bases at V and 7 bases at J, with 14 bases between. The CDR3 protein is CASSTRLGGTQYF. In DNA, the CDR3 is TGTGCCAGCAGCACACGATTAGGGGGGACCCAGTACTTC.

The chain couples TRBV28 to TRBJ1-5, with D maybe TRBD1 (5 bases). The CDR3 totals 15 residues. Germline assignment: CDR1 MDHEN and CDR2 SYDVKM. Deletions cut 3 bases from V and 4 bases from J, with 13 bases between. CDR3 in DNA: TGTGCCAGCAGTTTCTTACAGGTGGGGAATCAGCCCCAGCATTTT. Residues: CASSFLQVGNQPQHF. The full variable domain, rest sourced from reference TRBV28 and TRBJ1-5, is DVKVTQSSRYLVKRTGEKVFLECVQDMDHENMFWYRQDPGLGLRLIYFSYDVKMKEKGDIPEGYSVSREKKERFSLILESASTNQTSMYLCASSFLQVGNQPQHFGDGTRLSIL.

The chain recombines TRBV2 with TRBJ2-7; 7 nucleotides align to TRBD1. The germline CDR1 and CDR2 sequences are SNHLY and FYNNEI. The CDR3 has 12 residues. The junction had 4 bases not matched to a gene; V was cut back by 5 bases and J by 6 bases. This CDR3 reads CASSRDRSEQYF. The CDR3 DNA is TGTGCCAGCAGTCGGGACAGATCCGAGCAGTACTTC.

CDR3 sequence reads: CASSPRGAWQPQHF. CDR3 DNA: TGTGCCAGCAGCCCCCGGGGGGCCTGGCAGCCCCAGCATTTT. The chain links TRBV28 to TRBJ1-5, with D perhaps TRBD1 (6 bases). The germline V gene has CDR1 MDHEN and CDR2 SYDVKM. CDR3 length equals 14 residues. Trimming pared 6 bases from V and 7 bases from J, leaving 16 bases between.

The chain links TRBV7-3 to TRBJ1-1; D uncertain. The germline V gene encodes CDR1 SGHTA and CDR2 FQGTGA. The germline V and J ends were trimmed by 5 bases and 1 base, with 11 bases remaining between them. This CDR3 is 14 amino acids long. For the CDR3, the DNA is TGTGCCAGCAGCCCCGGGGTTCAGAACACTGAAGCTTTCTTT. Encoded protein: CASSPGVQNTEAFF.

The gene calls are TRBV7-3 and TRBJ2-5, with 8 nucleotides matching TRBD1. There are 13 residues in the CDR3. Germline CDR1 reads SGHTA; CDR2 reads FQGTGA. V dropped 5 bases and J dropped 4; count of bases not matched to a gene: 3. Here the CDR3 reads CASSPGGGETQYF. CDR3 nucleotide sequence: TGTGCCAGCAGCCCAGGGGGCGGAGAGACCCAGTACTTC. The full variable domain, rest sourced from reference TRBV7-3 and TRBJ2-5, is GAGVSQTPSNKVTEKGKYVELRCDPISGHTALYWYRQSLGQGPEFLIYFQGTGAADDSGLPNDRFFAVRPEGSVSTLKIQRTERGDSAVYLCASSPGGGETQYFGPGTRLLVL.

CDR3 protein: CASSQKASGSDEAFF. CDR3 in DNA: TGCGCCAGCAGCCAAAAAGCATCAGGGTCGGATGAAGCTTTCTTT. The chain joins TRBV4-1 to TRBJ1-1; D possibly corresponds to TRBD1 (5 bases). Trimming pared 2 bases from V and 7 bases from J, leaving 17 bases between. The CDR3 contains 15 residues. Germline V CDR1 and CDR2: MGHRA, YSYEKL.

V gene TRBV9 combines with J gene TRBJ1-1, with D tentatively TRBD1 (5 bases). The CDR3 length is 14 residues. V was shortened by 3 bases and J by 1 base, with 10 bases between the two germline ends. Germline V CDR1 and CDR2: SGDLS, YYNGEE. In nucleotides, the CDR3 is TGTGCCAGCAGCGCCTACGGGGGGAACACTGAAGCTTTCTTT. Its protein is CASSAYGGNTEAFF. The complete variable domain, with remaining parts taken from reference TRBV9 and TRBJ1-1, reads DSGVTQTPKHLITATGQRVTLRCSPRSGDLSVYWYQQSLDQGLQFLIQYYNGEERAKGNILERFSAQQFPDLHSELNLSSLELGDSALYFCASSAYGGNTEAFFGQGTRLTVV.

The CDR3 nucleotides are TGTGCCAGCTCACCAATTTTACAGGGGGCGTCCGGGGAGCTGTTTTTT. Translating it yields CASSPILQGASGELFF. The chain joins TRBV18 to TRBJ2-2, with 9 bases identical to TRBD1. The CDR3 totals 16 residues. The germline V gene has CDR1 KGHSH and CDR2 LQKENI. The ends lost 2 bases at V and 6 bases at J; junction bases unmatched: 7.

The chain is built from TRBV30 and TRBJ2-5; 8 bases map to TRBD2. CDR1 and CDR2 (germline): GTSNPN, SVGIG (reference sequence). This CDR3 spans 11 amino acids. The CDR3 DNA reads TGTGCGGGTGGCGGGGGGGAGACCCAGTACTTC. Translation gives CAGGGGETQYF. Combining the CDR3 with reference TRBV30 and TRBJ2-5 gives the whole variable domain SQTIHQWPATLVQPVGSPLSLECTVEGTSNPNLYWYRQAAGRGLQLLFYSVGIGQISSEVPQNLSASRPQDRQFILSSKKLLLSDSGFYLCAGGGGETQYFGPGTRLLVL.

V gene TRBV6-1 combines with J gene TRBJ1-2, with 8 nucleotides matching TRBD1. The CDR3 runs to 14 residues. The trim removed 3 bases at V and 3 bases at J, leaving 3 bases unmatched. The germline V gene encodes CDR1 MNHNS and CDR2 SASEGT. CDR3 DNA sequence: TGTGCCAGCAGTGATCAGGGGGCGTACTATGGCTACACCTTC. Its protein product is CASSDQGAYYGYTF.

The gene calls are TRBV19 and TRBJ1-5, with D perhaps TRBD1 (5 bases). The CDR3 runs to 14 residues. CDR1 and CDR2 (germline): LNHDA, SQIVND (reference sequence). Trimming removed 4 bases from V and 3 bases from J, with 10 bases in between. The CDR3 loop reads CASSSGGNNQPQHF. As DNA, the CDR3 is TGTGCCAGTAGTAGCGGGGGGAACAATCAGCCCCAGCATTTT. Full variable domain (missing parts from reference TRBV19 and TRBJ1-5): DGGITQSPKYLFRKEGQNVTLSCEQNLNHDAMYWYRQDPGQGLRLIYYSQIVNDFQKGDIAEGYSVSREKKESFPLTVTSAQKNPTAFYLCASSSGGNNQPQHFGDGTRLSIL.